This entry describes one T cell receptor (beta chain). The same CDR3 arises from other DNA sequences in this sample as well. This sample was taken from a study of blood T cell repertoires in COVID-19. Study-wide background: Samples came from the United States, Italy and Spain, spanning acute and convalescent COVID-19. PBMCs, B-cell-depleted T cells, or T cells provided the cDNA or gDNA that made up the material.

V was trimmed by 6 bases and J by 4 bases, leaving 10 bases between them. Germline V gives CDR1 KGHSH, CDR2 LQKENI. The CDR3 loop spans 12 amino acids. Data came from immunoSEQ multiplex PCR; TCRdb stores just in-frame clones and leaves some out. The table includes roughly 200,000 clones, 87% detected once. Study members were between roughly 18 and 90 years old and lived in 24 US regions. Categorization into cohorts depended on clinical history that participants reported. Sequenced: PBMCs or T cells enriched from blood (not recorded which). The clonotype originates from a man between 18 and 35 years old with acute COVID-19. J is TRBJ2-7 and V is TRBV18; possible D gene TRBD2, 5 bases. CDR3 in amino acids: CASSSGPYEQYF. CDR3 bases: TGTGCCAGCTCGAGCGGCCCGTACGAGCAGTACTTC.